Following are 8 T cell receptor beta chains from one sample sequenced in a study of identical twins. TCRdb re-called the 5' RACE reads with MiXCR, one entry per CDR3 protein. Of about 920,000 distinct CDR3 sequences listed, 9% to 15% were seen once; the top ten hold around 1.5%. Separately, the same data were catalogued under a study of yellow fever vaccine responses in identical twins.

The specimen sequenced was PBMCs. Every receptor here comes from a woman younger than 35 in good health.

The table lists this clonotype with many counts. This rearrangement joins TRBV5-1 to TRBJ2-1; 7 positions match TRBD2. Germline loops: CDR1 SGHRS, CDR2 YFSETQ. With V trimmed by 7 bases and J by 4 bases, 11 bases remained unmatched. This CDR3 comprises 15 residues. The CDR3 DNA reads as TGCGCCAGCCTCGGGACGGGGGGTTCTTACAATGAGCAGTTCTTC. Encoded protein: CASLGTGGSYNEQFF. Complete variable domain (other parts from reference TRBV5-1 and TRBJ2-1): KAGVTQTPRYLIKTRGQQVTLSCSPISGHRSVSWYQQTPGQGLQFLFEYFSETQRNKGNFPGRFSGRQFSNSRSEMNVSTLELGDSALYLCASLGTGGSYNEQFFGPGTRLTVL.

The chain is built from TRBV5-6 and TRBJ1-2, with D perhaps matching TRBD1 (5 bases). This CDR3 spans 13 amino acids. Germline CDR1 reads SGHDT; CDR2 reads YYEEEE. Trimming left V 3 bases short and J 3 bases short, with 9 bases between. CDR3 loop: CASSSGFDYGYTF. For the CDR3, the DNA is TGTGCCAGCAGCTCAGGGTTTGACTATGGCTACACCTTC. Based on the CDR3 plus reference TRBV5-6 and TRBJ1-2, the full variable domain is DAGVTQSPTHLIKTRGQQVTLRCSPKSGHDTVSWYQQALGQGPQFIFQYYEEEERQRGNFPDRFSGHQFPNYSSELNVNALLLGDSALYLCASSSGFDYGYTFGSGTRLTVV.

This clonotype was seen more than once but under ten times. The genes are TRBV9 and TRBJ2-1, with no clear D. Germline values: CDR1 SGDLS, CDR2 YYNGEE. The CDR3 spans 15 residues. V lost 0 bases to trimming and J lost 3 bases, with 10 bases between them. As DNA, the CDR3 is TGTGCCAGCAGCGTAGAAAGGGTAAGCTACAATGAGCAGTTCTTC. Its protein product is CASSVERVSYNEQFF.

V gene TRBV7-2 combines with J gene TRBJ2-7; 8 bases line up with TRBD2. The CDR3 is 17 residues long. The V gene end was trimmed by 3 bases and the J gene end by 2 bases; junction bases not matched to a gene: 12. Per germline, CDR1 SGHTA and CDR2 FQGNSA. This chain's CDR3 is CASSFNRPTSGPYEQYF. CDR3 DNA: TGTGCCAGCAGCTTTAACCGGCCAACTAGCGGTCCCTACGAGCAGTACTTC.

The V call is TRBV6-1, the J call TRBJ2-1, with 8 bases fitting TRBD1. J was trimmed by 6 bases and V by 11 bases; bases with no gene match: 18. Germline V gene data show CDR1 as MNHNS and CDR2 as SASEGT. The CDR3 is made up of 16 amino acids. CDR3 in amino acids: CAYSGGREYGSNEQFF. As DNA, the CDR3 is TGTGCCTACTCAGGGGGCAGGGAGTATGGCAGCAATGAGCAGTTCTTC.

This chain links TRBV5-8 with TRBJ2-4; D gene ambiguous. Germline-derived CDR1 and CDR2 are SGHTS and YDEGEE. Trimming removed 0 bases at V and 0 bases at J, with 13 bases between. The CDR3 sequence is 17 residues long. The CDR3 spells CASSLAQLSLAKNIQYF. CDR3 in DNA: TGTGCCAGCAGCTTGGCCCAACTATCGCTAGCCAAAAACATTCAGTACTTC.

DNA of the CDR3: TGTGCCACCGGGGACGACTACTCTCCCTACGAGCAGTACTTC. Protein sequence: CATGDDYSPYEQYF. The chain is built from TRBV28 and TRBJ2-7, with D possibly called TRBD1 or TRBD2 (5 bases each). Germline loops: CDR1 MDHEN, CDR2 SYDVKM. This CDR3 region has 14 residues. V was clipped by 10 bases and J by 2 bases, with 18 bases between them.

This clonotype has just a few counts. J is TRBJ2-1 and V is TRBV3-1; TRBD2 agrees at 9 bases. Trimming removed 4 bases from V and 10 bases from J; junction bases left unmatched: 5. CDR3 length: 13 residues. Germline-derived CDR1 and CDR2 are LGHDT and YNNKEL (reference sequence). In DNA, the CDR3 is TGTGCCAGCAGCCTGGTTACTAGCGGGGAGCAGTTCTTC. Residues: CASSLVTSGEQFF.